Listed below are T cell receptor beta chains from one sample, sequenced in a study of cytomegalovirus exposure and HLA in healthy donors. TCRdb's table, derived via immunoSEQ multiplex PCR, lists solely in-frame clones and lacks some. This sample's table has 110,000 to 150,000 clones. What was sequenced was PBMCs. Receptor source: a male donor in good health and CMV-seronegative. The CDR3 runs from the conserved cysteine through the conserved F or W. D genes are given only for firm matches.

TRBD1,TRBV5-6,TRBJ1-1,TGTGCCAGCAGCTCCTCGCCCCGACAGGGAGGTGAAGCTTTCTTT,CASSSSPRQGGEAFF
TRBD1,TRBV18,TRBJ2-7,TGTGCCAGCTCACCCGGACAGGGATCCTACGAGCAGTACTTC,CASSPGQGSYEQYF
NA,TRBV5-4,TRBJ1-1,TGTGCCAGCAGCTCTGCGATGAACACTGAAGCTTTCTTT,CASSSAMNTEAFF
NA,TRBV18,TRBJ1-1,TGTGCCAGCTCACCCATGATGGAGGCTAGGCTCACTGAAGCTTTCTTT,CASSPMMEARLTEAFF
TRBD1,TRBV6-5,TRBJ1-5,TGTGCCAGCAGCCGGACAGGTAGCAATCAGCCCCAGCATTTT,CASSRTGSNQPQHF
TRBD2,TRBV29-1,TRBJ2-7,TGCAGCGTCGCTCTTAGCGGGGGGCCCCGGGAGCAGTACTTC,CSVALSGGPREQYF
TRBD2,TRBV4-2,TRBJ2-5,TGTGCCAGCAGCCTTAGGTGGGGGGGTTTAGAGACCCAGTACTTC,CASSLRWGGLETQYF
NA,TRBV2,TRBJ1-2,TGTGCCAGCAGTGACACAGGCAATCGAGGAGTTTATGGCTACACCTTC,CASSDTGNRGVYGYTF
NA,TRBV29-1,TRBJ1-5,TGCAGCGTTAGAGGGACACAGAATCAGCCCCAGCATTTT,CSVRGTQNQPQHF
NA,TRBV4-3,TRBJ2-2,TGCGCCAGCAGCCAGCTAGCGAGCACCGGGGAGCTGTTTTTT,CASSQLASTGELFF
NA,TRBV13,TRBJ1-4,TGTGCCAGCAGCCGCATGGGGCAGGTGGAATCAAATGAAAAACTGTTTTTT,CASSRMGQVESNEKLFF
TRBD2,TRBV7-2,TRBJ2-3,TGTGCCAGCAGCTCCCTGCGGACTAGCGGGCTCACAGATACGCAGTATTTT,CASSSLRTSGLTDTQYF
TRBD2,TRBV5-6,TRBJ2-5,TGTGCCAGCAATCCTCTAGCGGGAACCCAAGAGACCCAGTACTTC,CASNPLAGTQETQYF
NA,TRBV13,TRBJ1-1,TGTGCCAGCAGCTTAGGCCGGGTCAGCGGGGCTGAAGCTTTCTTT,CASSLGRVSGAEAFF
TRBD2,TRBV7-8,TRBJ2-7,TGTGCCAGCAGCACTAGCGGGACTTCCTACGAGCAGTACTTC,CASSTSGTSYEQYF
NA,TRBV29-1,TRBJ2-5,TGCAGCGTTGTCGGTATAGCGGAGCAAGAGACCCAGTACTTC,CSVVGIAEQETQYF
TRBD1,TRBV29-1,TRBJ1-1,TGCAGCGTTGAATCCGGGACAGGGCAAATTGAAGCTTTCTTT,CSVESGTGQIEAFF
NA,TRBV11-2,TRBJ1-1,TGTGCCAGCAGCTTAGTGGGCCAGAACACTGAAGCTTTCTTT,CASSLVGQNTEAFF
TRBD1,TRBV4-1,TRBJ2-7,TGCGCCAGCAGCCAAGATCAAGGGACAGGTTCGAGCTACGAGCAGTACTTC,CASSQDQGTGSSYEQYF
TRBD1,TRBV5-1,TRBJ1-4,TGCGCCAGCAGCCGTGGACAGGTTAATGAAAAACTGTTTTTT,CASSRGQVNEKLFF
NA,TRBV5-1,TRBJ1-1,TGCGCCAGCAGCTTGGAAACACCGAACACTGAAGCTTTCTTT,CASSLETPNTEAFF
NA,TRBV6-5,TRBJ2-7,TGTGCCAGCAGACGGACAGAGGGCGAGCAGTACTTC,CASRRTEGEQYF
TRBD1,TRBV6-1,TRBJ2-7,TGTGCCAGCAGTGGGTCCTGGGACAGTTACTACGAGCAGTACTTC,CASSGSWDSYYEQYF
NA,TRBV5-1,TRBJ2-1,TGCGCCAGCAGCAAGGGGACTTACAATGAGCAGTTCTTC,CASSKGTYNEQFF
TRBD2,TRBV5-1,TRBJ2-2,TGCGCCAGCAGGAGCGGGGGGCGGGACACCGGGGAGCTGTTTTTT,CASRSGGRDTGELFF
NA,TRBV5-6,TRBJ1-5,TGTGCCAGCAGCTTGGGGGGGGGTCAGCCCCAGCATTTT,CASSLGGGQPQHF
TRBD1,TRBV13,TRBJ2-1,TGTGCCAGCAGTCCAGACAGGGTCAATGAGCAGTTCTTC,CASSPDRVNEQFF
NA,TRBV7-9,TRBJ1-2,TGTGCCAGCAGCTTACCTCTAGCAAACTATGGCTACACCTTC,CASSLPLANYGYTF
NA,TRBV27,TRBJ1-1,TGTGCCAGCAGTTTGACAGACCTTCTGGGAGGGAACACTGAAGCTTTCTTT,CASSLTDLLGGNTEAFF
TRBD1,TRBV28,TRBJ1-4,TGTGCCAGCAGCGCTAGGGGGCATCGGAAACTGTTTTTT,CASSARGHRKLFF
TRBD1,TRBV2,TRBJ1-1,TGTGCCAGCAGTAACAGGGGAGGCACTGAAGCTTTCTTT,CASSNRGGTEAFF
TRBD1,TRBV5-1,TRBJ1-4,TGCGCCAGCAGCGGAGGGGGCACGTACGCCGCAACTAATGAAAAACTGTTTTTT,CASSGGGTYAATNEKLFF
NA,TRBV29-1,TRBJ1-2,TGCAGCGTTGAAAAGACAGATAACTATGGCTACACCTTC,CSVEKTDNYGYTF
NA,TRBV9,TRBJ2-1,TGTGCCAGCAGCGTAGATCGTTCCAATGAGCAGTTCTTC,CASSVDRSNEQFF
TRBD2,TRBV19,TRBJ2-3,TGTGCCAGTAGTATACGTCACCGTGCGGGAGGCAGTGGCACAGATACGCAGTATTTT,CASSIRHRAGGSGTDTQYF
NA,TRBV15,TRBJ1-1,TGTGCCACCAGCAGAGATCTTGTGAACACTGAAGCTTTCTTT,CATSRDLVNTEAFF
NA,TRBV2,TRBJ1-5,TGTGCCAGCAGTGACAGGAGGCTCGGTGAGCCCCAGCATTTT,CASSDRRLGEPQHF
TRBD1,TRBV5-1,TRBJ2-6,TGCGCCAGCAGCTTGGCCAGGGGGTCTGGGGCCAACGTCCTGACTTTC,CASSLARGSGANVLTF
TRBD1,TRBV5-1,TRBJ1-5,TGCGCCAGCAGCCCGGACGGACAGGGTAATCAGCCCCAGCATTTT,CASSPDGQGNQPQHF
NA,TRBV19,TRBJ2-3,TGTGCCAGTAGTATTTATTCTGGCACAGATACGCAGTATTTT,CASSIYSGTDTQYF
NA,TRBV28,TRBJ1-2,TGTGCCAGCACCGTCTGGGCCAACTATGGCTACACCTTC,CASTVWANYGYTF
TRBD1,TRBV13,TRBJ2-1,TGTGCCAGCAGCTTAGGCGTACAGGGGGACAATGAGCAGTTCTTC,CASSLGVQGDNEQFF
TRBD2,TRBV30,TRBJ2-1,TGTGCCTGGATGGCGAGACTAGCGGGCTACCTCTCCGACAATGAGCAGTTCTTC,CAWMARLAGYLSDNEQFF
NA,TRBV27,TRBJ2-1,TGTGCCAGCAGTTTAGTAGGCGGCCTCCAGTTCTTC,CASSLVGGLQFF
NA,TRBV6-5,TRBJ1-4,TGTGCCACCGGCCGGGGGACTAATGAAAAACTGTTTTTT,CATGRGTNEKLFF
NA,TRBV19,TRBJ2-3,TGTGCCAGCAAATTAGCCACGGCGGGCACAGATACGCAGTATTTT,CASKLATAGTDTQYF
NA,TRBV4-1,TRBJ1-5,TGCGCCAGCAGCCAAAAGGAAGGACATGGGGCCAGCAATCAGCCCCAGCATTTT,CASSQKEGHGASNQPQHF
TRBD1,TRBV6-5,TRBJ1-5,TGTGCCAGCAGTCTAGGACAGGGCGGTCAGCCCCAGCATTTT,CASSLGQGGQPQHF
NA,TRBV29-1,TRBJ1-2,TGCAGCGTTGAAGATTTGCAGAATGGCTACACCTTC,CSVEDLQNGYTF